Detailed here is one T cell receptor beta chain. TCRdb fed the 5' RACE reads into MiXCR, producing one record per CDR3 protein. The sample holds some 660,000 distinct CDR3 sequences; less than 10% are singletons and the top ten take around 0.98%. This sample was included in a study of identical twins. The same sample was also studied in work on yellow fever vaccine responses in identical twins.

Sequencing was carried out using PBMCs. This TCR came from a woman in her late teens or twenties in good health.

CDR3 amino acids: CASRGDSGRDYNEQFF. Written as DNA, the CDR3 is TGTGCCAGCCGGGGGGATAGCGGGAGGGACTACAATGAGCAGTTCTTC. The gene calls are TRBV2 and TRBJ2-1; 11 bases match TRBD2. This CDR3 region has 16 residues. Germline trimming cut 8 bases from V and 3 bases from J; bases unmatched to any gene: 9. Looked up from germline, CDR1 is SNHLY and CDR2 is FYNNEI.